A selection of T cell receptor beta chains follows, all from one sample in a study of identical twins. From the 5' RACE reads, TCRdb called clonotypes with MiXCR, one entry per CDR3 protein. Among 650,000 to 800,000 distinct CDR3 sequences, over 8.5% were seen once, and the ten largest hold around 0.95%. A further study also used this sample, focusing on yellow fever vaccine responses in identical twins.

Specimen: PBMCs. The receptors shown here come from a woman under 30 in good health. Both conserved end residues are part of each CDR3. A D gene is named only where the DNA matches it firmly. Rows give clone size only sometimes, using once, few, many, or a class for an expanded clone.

CASSTTSGRAVVRETQYF	TGTGCCAGCAGTACGACTAGCGGGAGGGCCGTGGTACGAGAGACCCAGTACTTC	TRBJ2-5	TRBD2	TRBV27	once
CASSRLAGLGEQFF	TGTGCCAGCAGCCGACTAGCGGGGTTGGGTGAGCAGTTCTTC	TRBJ2-1	TRBD2	TRBV7-2	-
CASGETRGRAYGYTF	TGTGCCAGCGGCGAAACCAGGGGGCGCGCCTATGGCTACACCTTC	TRBJ1-2	TRBD1	TRBV6-1	-
CASSSTGLYNEQFF	TGTGCCAGCAGTTCAACCGGACTATACAATGAGCAGTTCTTC	TRBJ2-1	-	TRBV12-3/TRBV12-4	-
CASSQDGTRADTQYF	TGCGCCAGCAGCCAAGATGGGACAAGGGCGGATACGCAGTATTTT	TRBJ2-3	-	TRBV4-3	few
CASSLAGLAISNEQFF	TGTGCCAGCAGTTTAGCGGGACTAGCGATTAGTAATGAGCAGTTCTTC	TRBJ2-1	TRBD2	TRBV12-3/TRBV12-4	many
CASSYWDRANNEQFF	TGTGCCAGCAGTTACTGGGACCGGGCTAACAATGAGCAGTTCTTC	TRBJ2-1	-	TRBV6-5	many
CASSPDSVSYEQYF	TGCGCCAGCAGTCCAGACAGCGTATCCTACGAGCAGTACTTC	TRBJ2-7	-	TRBV5-1	many
CAAGTIQETQYF	TGTGCCGCTGGGACCATACAAGAGACCCAGTACTTC	TRBJ2-5	-	TRBV6-5	many
CASSSQEQGKWGYTF	TGTGCCAGCAGCTCACAAGAACAGGGGAAATGGGGCTACACCTTC	TRBJ1-2	TRBD1	TRBV7-9	-
CASSIGLARETQYF	TGTGCCAGCAGTATCGGACTAGCGCGAGAGACCCAGTACTTC	TRBJ2-5	TRBD2	TRBV28	few
CSVEAGSAEQYF	TGCAGCGTTGAAGCGGGATCAGCCGAGCAGTACTTC	TRBJ2-7	-	TRBV29-1	-
CASSENRDNEQFF	TGTGCCAGCAGTGAAAACAGGGACAATGAGCAGTTCTTC	TRBJ2-1	-	TRBV2	many
CASSQGLADLRGQYF	TGCGCCAGCAGCCAAGGACTAGCGGACCTACGAGGGCAGTACTTC	TRBJ2-7	TRBD2	TRBV4-3	few
CASSQDGLAPTYNEQFF	TGCGCCAGCAGCCAAGATGGACTGGCTCCAACCTACAATGAGCAGTTCTTC	TRBJ2-1	-	TRBV4-3	few
CSVRLQETQYF	TGCAGCGTTAGACTCCAAGAGACCCAGTACTTC	TRBJ2-5	-	TRBV29-1	many
CASSQDWGPGSGTQYF	TGCGCCAGCAGCCAAGACTGGGGACCAGGTTCTGGTACGCAGTATTTT	TRBJ2-3	-	TRBV4-1	many
CASSGQGAREQYF	TGTGCCAGCAGTGGTCAGGGTGCTCGCGAGCAGTACTTC	TRBJ2-7	-	TRBV25-1	-
CASSGPRTSSNEQFF	TGTGCCAGCAGTGGGCCCCGAACGTCTTCCAATGAGCAGTTCTTC	TRBJ2-1	-	TRBV2	-
CASSPVESGGHVEQFF	TGCGCCAGCAGCCCCGTCGAAAGTGGGGGGCATGTTGAGCAGTTCTTC	TRBJ2-1	-	TRBV4-1	few
CASSWTGGTSGYTF	TGCGCCAGCAGTTGGACAGGGGGGACTAGTGGCTACACCTTC	TRBJ1-2	TRBD1	TRBV5-1	few
CSGDVGQDTDTQYF	TGCAGCGGAGACGTGGGACAGGACACAGATACGCAGTATTTT	TRBJ2-3	TRBD1	TRBV29-1	many
CASSPGTIPLGYNEQFF	TGTGCCAGCTCACCAGGGACGATACCCCTCGGGTACAATGAGCAGTTCTTC	TRBJ2-1	-	TRBV18	few
CSVEGGLAESTDTQYF	TGCAGCGTTGAAGGGGGACTAGCGGAGAGCACAGATACGCAGTATTTT	TRBJ2-3	TRBD2	TRBV29-1	-
CASSPNRDRGSHEQYF	TGTGCCAGCAGTCCAAACCGGGACAGGGGGTCCCACGAGCAGTACTTC	TRBJ2-7	TRBD1	TRBV28	-
CSGSGSHYEQYF	TGCAGTGGAAGCGGGAGCCACTACGAGCAGTACTTC	TRBJ2-7	TRBD2	TRBV20-1	-
CASSQWDTLGYTF	TGTGCCAGCAGCCAGTGGGACACCCTCGGCTACACCTTC	TRBJ1-2	-	TRBV3-1	many
CASRGDTQTYNEQFF	TGTGCCAGCAGGGGGGACACCCAGACCTACAATGAGCAGTTCTTC	TRBJ2-1	-	TRBV28	-
CASSLAVAGVHEQYF	TGTGCCAGCAGCTTAGCCGTAGCGGGGGTCCACGAGCAGTACTTC	TRBJ2-7	TRBD2	TRBV7-2	few
CASSSITGMNTGELFF	TGTGCCAGCAGTTCGATTACGGGGATGAACACCGGGGAGCTGTTTTTT	TRBJ2-2	-	TRBV3-1	-
CASSATTGVETQYF	TGTGCCAGCAGCGCCACGACAGGGGTGGAGACCCAGTACTTC	TRBJ2-5	TRBD1	TRBV7-9	-
CASSPPGTANYGYTF	TGTGCCAGCTCACCACCGGGCACCGCTAACTATGGCTACACCTTC	TRBJ1-2	-	TRBV18	-
CASSSAWGGTEAFF	TGTGCCAGCAGCTCGGCGTGGGGCGGCACTGAAGCTTTCTTT	TRBJ1-1	-	TRBV5-5	few
CASSQDEGYPYGYTF	TGTGCCAGCAGCCAAGATGAAGGGTACCCCTATGGCTACACCTTC	TRBJ1-2	-	TRBV14	-
CAISVMGNNEQFF	TGTGCCATCAGTGTGATGGGAAACAATGAGCAGTTCTTC	TRBJ2-1	-	TRBV10-3	-
CASSSGFGQGGQLFF	TGTGCCAGCAGCTCGGGTTTTGGACAGGGAGGTCAGCTGTTTTTT	TRBJ2-2	TRBD1	TRBV11-2	-
CASRWGGQNYEQYF	TGCGCCAGCAGGTGGGGTGGTCAAAACTACGAGCAGTACTTC	TRBJ2-7	-	TRBV5-1	-
CASSIQGSNEQFF	TGTGCCAGCAGCATACAGGGGAGTAATGAGCAGTTCTTC	TRBJ2-1	TRBD1	TRBV7-3	-
CASEQAGTGSYEQYF	TGTGCCAGCGAGCAAGCCGGGACAGGGTCCTACGAGCAGTACTTC	TRBJ2-7	TRBD1	TRBV28	-
CASSLGLGPDTEAFF	TGTGCCAGCAGCCTCGGGTTGGGGCCGGACACTGAAGCTTTCTTT	TRBJ1-1	-	TRBV7-9	-
CASSDLGTKSAKNIQYF	TGTGCCAGCAGCGACCTAGGGACAAAGAGCGCCAAAAACATTCAGTACTTC	TRBJ2-4	-	TRBV12-3/TRBV12-4	few
CASSLGQANTEAFF	TGTGCCAGCAGTTTGGGACAGGCGAACACTGAAGCTTTCTTT	TRBJ1-1	TRBD1	TRBV12-3/TRBV12-4	many
CASSRLGTGTYNEQFF	TGTGCCAGCAGTCGCCTAGGGACAGGAACCTACAATGAGCAGTTCTTC	TRBJ2-1	TRBD1	TRBV28	few
CSFFFSYNEQFF	TGCAGTTTTTTTTTCTCCTACAATGAGCAGTTCTTC	TRBJ2-1	-	TRBV29-1	many
CASSLLGGTYEQYF	TGTGCCAGCAGTTTATTGGGCGGCACCTACGAGCAGTACTTC	TRBJ2-7	-	TRBV12-3/TRBV12-4	many
CASPKDGPAGTGELFF	TGCGCCAGTCCTAAGGACGGCCCGGCGGGCACCGGGGAGCTGTTTTTT	TRBJ2-2	-	TRBV23-1	-
CASSLRLNPYEQYF	TGTGCCAGCAGTTTAAGACTAAACCCCTACGAGCAGTACTTC	TRBJ2-7	-	TRBV12-3/TRBV12-4	many
CASSNRDLPYNEQFF	TGTGCCAGCAGTAACAGGGATCTACCGTACAATGAGCAGTTCTTC	TRBJ2-1	-	TRBV27	few
CASSSTGTRYEQYF	TGTGCCAGCAGCTCTACCGGGACCCGCTACGAGCAGTACTTC	TRBJ2-7	-	TRBV5-6	-
CASSPSGRFNEQFF	TGTGCCAGCAGCCCTAGCGGGAGGTTCAATGAGCAGTTCTTC	TRBJ2-1	TRBD2	TRBV14	many
CASSERVALNTGELFF	TGTGCCAGCAGTGAGAGGGTGGCCCTGAACACCGGGGAGCTGTTTTTT	TRBJ2-2	-	TRBV9	few
CSADRGYGYTF	TGCAGCGCGGACAGGGGGTATGGCTACACCTTC	TRBJ1-2	TRBD1	TRBV29-1	few